Below, 29 T cell receptor beta chains from the same sample are listed, as sequenced in a study of shared clonotypes between healthy human individuals. Generated by immunoSEQ multiplex PCR, the TCRdb table keeps only in-frame clones and is missing some. The data show under 2.5 million clones, with 85% to 95% seen just once and around 0.35% held by the top ten. Sequenced: naive CD4+ T cells from PBMCs. Subset described: CD45RA+ positively selected. The source is a man aged 18 to 29 in good health. Some clones in this sample may be carry-over from other donors' samples.

V usage is TRBV6-1 and J usage is TRBJ2-1; tentatively, D is TRBD1 (6 bases). The V end lost 7 bases, the J end lost 5 bases, and 15 bases lay between the germline ends. Germline CDR1 is MNHNS and CDR2 is SASEGT. The CDR3 runs 14 residues. Here the CDR3 DNA reads TGTGCCAGCAAAAGACAGGTTCAGAACAATGAGCAGTTCTTC. Its protein product is CASKRQVQNNEQFF.

The rearrangement joins TRBV5-1 to TRBJ2-5; weak D call: TRBD1 (5 bases). From germline, CDR1 is SGHRS and CDR2 YFSETQ. The V and J ends lost 2 bases and 3 bases respectively, with 17 bases between them. CDR3 length equals 16 residues. This chain's CDR3 is CASSFRTWVGEETQYF. In DNA, the CDR3 is TGCGCCAGCAGCTTTCGGACATGGGTAGGGGAAGAGACCCAGTACTTC.

This chain links TRBV5-8 with TRBJ2-1; possible D gene TRBD1, 5 bases. With 4 bases removed from V and 4 bases from J, the gap between germline ends came to 12 bases. Germline assignment: CDR1 SGHTS and CDR2 YDEGEE. This CDR3 has 14 residues. The CDR3 nucleotides read TGTGCCAGCAGCAGAACCGACAGATACAATGAGCAGTTCTTC. Amino acid sequence: CASSRTDRYNEQFF.

The rearrangement uses TRBV25-1 and TRBJ2-1; D is unresolved. CDR1 is MGHDK and CDR2 is SYGVNS in the germline V gene. Between the trimmed V and J ends, which lost 2 bases and 3 bases, there was a span of 14 bases. CDR3 length: 16 amino acids. CDR3 nucleotide sequence: TGTGCCAGCAGTGAAGGGGAAAGACTTGTCTACAATGAGCAGTTCTTC. This gives the protein CASSEGERLVYNEQFF.

The chain carries TRBV30 and TRBJ2-3; D not resolved. The CDR3 covers 16 residues. V was pared by 2 bases and J by 6 bases, with 21 bases between. CDR1 is GTSNPN, CDR2 SVGIG, per germline (reference sequence). CDR3 coding DNA: TGTGCCTGGAGTCATCAGCCGGGCCGCAAGTCGGATACGCAGTATTTT. Translated, it gives CAWSHQPGRKSDTQYF.

The chain is built from TRBV5-1 and TRBJ1-2; D is ambiguous. This CDR3 region has 16 residues. V lost 1 base and J lost 2, with 15 bases in between. Germline V CDR1 and CDR2: SGHRS, YFSETQ. The CDR3 nucleotides read TGCGCCAGCAGCTTGCCGCCAGAACAGACAAACTATGGCTACACCTTC. Amino acid sequence: CASSLPPEQTNYGYTF.

This clone was seen a single time. The rearrangement uses TRBV19 and TRBJ1-5; tentative D call: TRBD1 (5 bases). V lost 5 bases and J lost 3, with 14 bases in between. There are 15 residues in the CDR3. CDR1 and CDR2 (germline): LNHDA, SQIVND (reference sequence). The chain's CDR3 is CASSLRRGYNQPQHF. Written as DNA, the CDR3 is TGTGCCAGTAGTCTCCGTCGGGGCTACAATCAGCCCCAGCATTTT.

The chain recombines TRBV29-1 with TRBJ2-2; 7 bases match TRBD1. J lost 0 bases, V lost 4 bases, and 8 bases had no gene match. Per the germline V gene, CDR1 is SQVTM and CDR2 is ANQGSEA. The CDR3 loop spans 16 amino acids. The CDR3: CSVVHQQGSNTGELFF. The CDR3 DNA reads as TGCAGCGTTGTCCACCAACAGGGGTCGAACACCGGGGAGCTGTTTTTT.

The genes are TRBV5-1 and TRBJ2-6, with D possibly matching TRBD1 (6 bases). Trimming took off 4 bases at V and 2 bases at J, with 10 bases between the two ends. This CDR3 spans 15 amino acids. The germline V gene has CDR1 SGHRS and CDR2 YFSETQ. The CDR3 bases are TGCGCCAGCAGCCTGGACAGACCTGGGGCCAACGTCCTGACTTTC. Encoded protein: CASSLDRPGANVLTF.

The chain joins TRBV5-3 to TRBJ1-5; D not certain. Being an ORF, TRBV5-3 has a function that is uncertain. Trimming removed 4 bases from V and 4 bases from J, with 18 bases in between. The CDR3 sequence is 16 residues long. Here the CDR3 reads CARSLPPEVPNQPQHF. CDR3 coding DNA: TGTGCCAGAAGCCTCCCACCGGAGGTCCCTAATCAGCCCCAGCATTTT.

This chain links TRBV6-1 with TRBJ2-7; D might be TRBD1 or TRBD2, each matching 5 bases. Deletions cut 0 bases from V and 4 bases from J, with 19 bases between. The V gene's germline CDR1 is MNHNS and CDR2 SASEGT. This CDR3 contains 17 residues. The CDR3 protein is CASSEAGVPGSPYEQYF. The CDR3 region has the DNA TGTGCCAGCAGTGAAGCGGGCGTGCCAGGGAGCCCGTACGAGCAGTACTTC.

The chain joins TRBV19 to TRBJ2-3; 7 bases align to TRBD1. With V trimmed by 3 bases and J by 7 bases, 10 bases remained unmatched. Germline V gene lookup returns CDR1 LNHDA and CDR2 SQIVND (reference sequence). The CDR3 spans 15 residues. The CDR3 here is CASSINRDSSNTQYF. The DNA of the CDR3 is TGTGCCAGTAGTATTAACCGGGACAGTAGCAATACGCAGTATTTT. The full variable domain, with the rest looked up from reference TRBV19 and TRBJ2-3, is DGGITQSPKYLFRKEGQNVTLSCEQNLNHDAMYWYRQDPGQGLRLIYYSQIVNDFQKGDIAEGYSVSREKKESFPLTVTSAQKNPTAFYLCASSINRDSSNTQYFGPGTRLTVL.

V gene TRBV28 combines with J gene TRBJ2-7; 9 bases are shared with TRBD1. This CDR3 comprises 15 residues. CDR1 MDHEN and CDR2 SYDVKM come from the germline V gene. V shed 5 bases and J 5 bases; nucleotides not matched to a gene: 10. The DNA of the CDR3 is TGTGCCAGCAGTCTAACAGGGGGCCGTTACCACGAGCAGTACTTC. As protein: CASSLTGGRYHEQYF. Together with reference TRBV28 and TRBJ2-7, the CDR3 gives the full variable domain: DVKVTQSSRYLVKRTGEKVFLECVQDMDHENMFWYRQDPGLGLRLIYFSYDVKMKEKGDIPEGYSVSREKKERFSLILESASTNQTSMYLCASSLTGGRYHEQYFGPGTRLTVT.

The V and J genes are TRBV18 and TRBJ2-4; D not resolved. Germline V gene lookup returns CDR1 KGHSH and CDR2 LQKENI. The V end lost 2 bases, the J end lost 2 bases, and 10 bases lay between the germline ends. The CDR3 totals 15 residues. For the CDR3, the DNA is TGTGCCAGCTCACCAACGGTAGGGTCCAAAAACATTCAGTACTTC. Translated, it gives CASSPTVGSKNIQYF.

The rearrangement joins TRBV5-4 to TRBJ2-5; 9 nucleotides line up with TRBD1. The CDR3 consists of 14 residues. Germline CDR1 SGHNT, CDR2 YYREEE (reference sequence). Unmatched junction bases numbered 6, after V lost 5 bases and J lost 4 bases. CDR3 sequence reads: CASRRDRVSETQYF. As DNA, the CDR3 is TGTGCCAGCAGAAGGGACAGGGTTTCAGAGACCCAGTACTTC.

V and J are TRBV7-2 and TRBJ2-7; D is possibly TRBD1 (6 bases). Trimming took off 2 bases at V and 7 bases at J, with 18 bases between the two ends. The CDR3 has 15 amino acids. Germline V gene lookup returns CDR1 SGHTA and CDR2 FQGNSA. The CDR3 DNA follows: TGTGCCAGCAGCTTAAGTTCCAGGGGAAGACTGGAGCAGTACTTC. As protein: CASSLSSRGRLEQYF.

The chain joins TRBV7-2 to TRBJ2-7, with a tentative D call TRBD2 (5 bases). The CDR3 has 14 amino acids. Germline lookup yields CDR1 SGHTA and CDR2 FQGNSA. The germline V and J ends were trimmed by 5 bases and 9 bases, with 20 bases remaining between them. The CDR3 here is CASSHTGFPLRQYF. DNA of the CDR3: TGTGCCAGCAGCCACACGGGGTTTCCTTTGCGGCAGTACTTC.

This chain links TRBV7-3 with TRBJ1-1; no reliable D call. CDR1 and CDR2 (germline): SGHTA, FQGTGA. The CDR3 has 14 residues. V was clipped by 1 base and J by 3 bases, with 9 bases between them. CDR3 loop: CASSLSGAYTEAFF. In nucleotides, the CDR3 is TGTGCCAGCAGCTTAAGCGGAGCTTACACTGAAGCTTTCTTT. The variable domain in full, completed from reference TRBV7-3 and TRBJ1-1, reads GAGVSQTPSNKVTEKGKYVELRCDPISGHTALYWYRQSLGQGPEFLIYFQGTGAADDSGLPNDRFFAVRPEGSVSTLKIQRTERGDSAVYLCASSLSGAYTEAFFGQGTRLTVV.

The chain recombines TRBV28 with TRBJ2-4; D remains unclear. The CDR3 has 18 amino acids. Germline V gives CDR1 MDHEN, CDR2 SYDVKM. With 0 bases removed from V and 0 bases from J, the gap between germline ends came to 15 bases. CDR3 coding DNA: TGTGCCAGCAGTTTATGGGGTAGAAATCTTGTAGCCAAAAACATTCAGTACTTC. Its translation is CASSLWGRNLVAKNIQYF.

This clone was observed a handful of times. The J gene is TRBJ1-2, the V gene TRBV2; D ambiguous. V gave up 8 bases and J gave up 7 bases, with 11 bases separating them. The V gene's germline CDR1 is SNHLY and CDR2 FYNNEI. There are 11 residues in the CDR3. The CDR3 reads CASSVPSGYTF. As DNA, the CDR3 is TGTGCCAGCTCCGTTCCCTCTGGCTACACCTTC.

The chain uses TRBV6-5 and TRBJ2-7; D call uncertain. With 6 bases removed from V and 1 base from J, the gap between germline ends came to 16 bases. CDR1 and CDR2 from the germline V gene are MNHEY and SVGAGI. The CDR3 totals 15 residues. CDR3 nucleotides: TGTGCCAGCAGACTTAACCGGGCGACTTCCTACGAGCAGTACTTC. Encoded protein: CASRLNRATSYEQYF.

This chain joins TRBV6-5 and TRBJ1-6; unclear D gene. V was shortened by 7 bases and J by 7 bases, with 8 bases between the two germline ends. Germline loops: CDR1 MNHEY, CDR2 SVGAGI. The CDR3 runs to 12 residues. For the CDR3, the DNA is TGTGCCAGCAATAGGCAGAATTCACCCCTCCACTTT. Protein sequence: CASNRQNSPLHF.

This clone has just one count. The genes are TRBV27 and TRBJ1-2; D is perhaps TRBD1 (6 bases). CDR3 length: 12 amino acids. Between the trimmed V and J ends, which lost 2 bases and 6 bases, there was a span of 7 bases. Germline values: CDR1 MNHEY, CDR2 SMNVEV (reference sequence). The CDR3 bases are TGTGCCAGCAGTTTAGCAGGGGATGGCTACACCTTC. It encodes CASSLAGDGYTF.

The genes are TRBV28 and TRBJ2-1; 9 bases fit TRBD1. The V gene end was trimmed by 3 bases and the J gene end by 5 bases; junction bases not matched to a gene: 8. The CDR3 has 16 residues. The V gene's germline CDR1 is MDHEN and CDR2 SYDVKM. The CDR3, as DNA: TGTGCCAGCAGTTTCTTTTGGGACAGGGTGGACAATGAGCAGTTCTTC. This encodes CASSFFWDRVDNEQFF.

The chain joins TRBV27 to TRBJ1-2; TRBD1 agrees at 7 bases. The germline CDR1 and CDR2 sequences are MNHEY and SMNVEV (reference sequence). V was clipped by 5 bases and J by 5 bases; unmatched bases: 8. The CDR3 is 14 amino acids. In nucleotides, the CDR3 is TGTGCCAGCAGTCAGGGGGAGACTGGGTATGGCTACACCTTC. Amino acid sequence: CASSQGETGYGYTF.

This clone was observed a few times. Within the sample, other DNA sequences also encode this same CDR3. This chain uses TRBV4-2 with TRBJ1-4; D possibly corresponds to TRBD1 (5 bases). Germline CDR1 LGHNA, CDR2 YNFKEQ. V lost 1 base and J lost 4, with 7 bases in between. CDR3 size: 14 residues. The CDR3 sequence: CASSQGQGNEKLFF. CDR3 sequence (DNA): TGTGCCAGCAGCCAAGGCCAGGGTAATGAAAAACTGTTTTTT.

This clone was counted a single time. This chain joins TRBV11-2 and TRBJ2-7; no clear D. Trimming left V 4 bases short and J 7 bases short, with 11 bases between. CDR1 and CDR2 (germline): SGHAT, FQNNGV. The CDR3 consists of 12 residues. CDR3 amino acids: CASSSPLGEQYF. The DNA for the CDR3 is TGTGCCAGCAGCTCCCCCCTAGGAGAGCAGTACTTC.

Comments on this clone: The same CDR3 arises from other DNA sequences in this sample as well. The J gene is TRBJ1-4, the V gene TRBV6-5; no definite D call. This CDR3 is built from 12 residues. V was shortened by 0 bases and J by 8 bases, with 4 bases between the two germline ends. The germline V gene encodes CDR1 MNHEY and CDR2 SVGAGI. CDR3 coding DNA: TGTGCCAGCAGTTACTCGCGGGAAAAACTGTTTTTT. Its translation: CASSYSREKLFF.

The chain links TRBV7-9 to TRBJ2-1, with no clear D. The CDR3 has 15 residues. V was clipped by 5 bases and J by 6 bases, with 17 bases between them. CDR1 and CDR2 (germline): SEHNR, FQNEAQ (reference sequence). The CDR3 DNA sequence: TGTGCCAGCAGCCCAGAAATGGGAAGAGTCAATGAGCAGTTCTTC. Translation gives CASSPEMGRVNEQFF. The entire variable domain, with the rest obtained from reference TRBV7-9 and TRBJ2-1, is as follows: DTGVSQNPRHKITKRGQNVTFRCDPISEHNRLYWYRQTLGQGPEFLTYFQNEAQLEKSRLLSDRFSAERPKGSFSTLEIQRTEQGDSAMYLCASSPEMGRVNEQFFGPGTRLTVL.